This entry describes one T cell receptor beta chain. Its antigen is still unknown. Sequenced by immunoSEQ multiplex PCR; TCRdb stores in-frame clones only, minus some. This sample has some 44,000 clones, with approximately 90% found just once. These data are taken from a study of ipilimumab plus nivolumab after autologous stem cell transplantation. Study-wide background: Typical patient got four to six ipilimumab doses and about eight nivolumab doses (median).

Patients got ipilimumab 1 mg/kg beginning 14 to 28 days post-transplant. Study-wide findings and caveats: Per the authors, repertoire, Treg and microbiota data justify further study.

The sample consisted of PBMCs, taken in a trial of ipilimumab plus nivolumab as post-transplant consolidation. This TCR came from a male donor with multiple myeloma.

In nucleotides, the CDR3 is TGTGCCAGCAGTTACGCTGGGACAGGGGCCTTTGAGCAGTACTTC. As protein: CASSYAGTGAFEQYF. This chain joins TRBV6-5 and TRBJ2-7; TRBD1 matches 10 bases. In germline, CDR1 is MNHEY, CDR2 SVGAGI. The CDR3 spans 15 residues. J was trimmed by 7 bases and V by 2 bases; bases with no gene match: 8.